Listed below are T cell receptor beta chains from one sample, sequenced in a study of CD8 T cells in ankylosing spondylitis. TCRdb re-called the 5' RACE reads with MiXCR, one entry per CDR3 protein. There are 300,000 to 350,000 distinct CDR3 sequences in the sample; roughly 12% occur only once, and roughly 9.2% lies in the top ten. The sequenced sample was blood, either unsorted or a sorted T cell fraction (not recorded which). The origin of the receptors is a female donor with ankylosing spondylitis or in good health (not recorded which). CDR3s include the opening cysteine and the closing phenylalanine or tryptophan. The order of the fields is J gene, D gene, V gene, clone size, CDR3 protein, CDR3 DNA. The D gene is left open where the match is weak. Clone size, where shown, is once, few, many, or a class for clones that have expanded.

j_gene: TRBJ2-2
d_gene: TRBD1
v_gene: TRBV12-3/TRBV12-4
abundance: few
CDR3aa: CASSPDGTATGELFF
CDR3nt: TGTGCCAGCAGCCCTGACGGGACAGCAACCGGGGAGCTGTTTTTT

j_gene: TRBJ1-2
d_gene: NA
v_gene: TRBV29-1
abundance: NA
CDR3aa: CSVAGANYGYTF
CDR3nt: TGCAGCGTTGCGGGGGCGAACTATGGCTACACCTTC

j_gene: TRBJ1-4
d_gene: NA
v_gene: TRBV20-1
abundance: many
CDR3aa: CSARVAATNEKLFF
CDR3nt: TGCAGTGCTAGAGTGGCTGCAACTAATGAAAAACTGTTTTTT

j_gene: TRBJ1-6
d_gene: NA
v_gene: TRBV7-9
abundance: many
CDR3aa: CASSRGNSPLHF
CDR3nt: TGTGCCAGCAGTCGCGGGAATTCACCCCTCCACTTT

j_gene: TRBJ1-4
d_gene: TRBD1
v_gene: TRBV5-1
abundance: many
CDR3aa: CASSQIKETGNEKLFF
CDR3nt: TGCGCCAGCAGCCAAATAAAAGAGACAGGGAATGAAAAACTGTTTTTT

j_gene: TRBJ2-7
d_gene: NA
v_gene: TRBV4-3
abundance: many
CDR3aa: CASSQDAGRNYEQYF
CDR3nt: TGCGCCAGCAGCCAAGATGCGGGACGGAACTACGAGCAGTACTTC

j_gene: TRBJ2-1
d_gene: NA
v_gene: TRBV7-8
abundance: NA
CDR3aa: CASSPSAEQFF
CDR3nt: TGTGCCAGCAGCCCTAGCGCTGAGCAGTTCTTC

j_gene: TRBJ2-3
d_gene: NA
v_gene: TRBV5-1
abundance: many
CDR3aa: CASSPGRITDTQYF
CDR3nt: TGCGCCAGCAGCCCAGGGAGGATCACAGATACGCAGTATTTT

j_gene: TRBJ2-5
d_gene: TRBD1
v_gene: TRBV14
abundance: few
CDR3aa: CASSQLQGRQETQYF
CDR3nt: TGTGCCAGCAGCCAACTACAGGGGCGGCAAGAGACCCAGTACTTC

j_gene: TRBJ2-7
d_gene: NA
v_gene: TRBV12-3/TRBV12-4
abundance: NA
CDR3aa: CASSRGKGSYEQYF
CDR3nt: TGTGCCAGCAGTCGGGGGAAGGGGTCCTACGAGCAGTACTTC

j_gene: TRBJ1-3
d_gene: NA
v_gene: TRBV7-2
abundance: NA
CDR3aa: CASSFRADPSGNTIYF
CDR3nt: TGTGCCAGCAGCTTCAGAGCAGATCCCTCTGGAAACACCATATATTTT

j_gene: TRBJ2-1
d_gene: TRBD2
v_gene: TRBV7-2
abundance: few
CDR3aa: CASSLERERWGNEQFF
CDR3nt: TGTGCCAGCAGCTTAGAGCGGGAGAGATGGGGCAATGAGCAGTTCTTC

j_gene: TRBJ2-3
d_gene: TRBD2
v_gene: TRBV12-3/TRBV12-4
abundance: many
CDR3aa: CASSLVAGGETDTQYF
CDR3nt: TGTGCCAGCAGTTTGGTAGCGGGAGGGGAGACAGATACGCAGTATTTT

j_gene: TRBJ1-6
d_gene: NA
v_gene: TRBV20-1
abundance: many
CDR3aa: CSARDSYGSYNSPLHF
CDR3nt: TGCAGTGCTAGAGATTCATACGGCTCCTATAATTCACCCCTCCACTTT

j_gene: TRBJ2-3
d_gene: TRBD2
v_gene: TRBV12-3/TRBV12-4
abundance: few
CDR3aa: CASSLRGRAQISTDTQYF
CDR3nt: TGTGCCAGCAGTTTACGCGGGAGGGCCCAGATATCCACAGATACGCAGTATTTT

j_gene: TRBJ2-1
d_gene: TRBD2
v_gene: TRBV20-1
abundance: few
CDR3aa: CSASAILAAHNEQFF
CDR3nt: TGCAGTGCTTCAGCAATACTAGCGGCCCACAATGAGCAGTTCTTC

j_gene: TRBJ2-1
d_gene: NA
v_gene: TRBV7-2
abundance: many
CDR3aa: CASSLGEEQFF
CDR3nt: TGTGCCAGCAGCTTAGGGGAGGAGCAGTTCTTC

j_gene: TRBJ2-2
d_gene: NA
v_gene: TRBV20-1
abundance: many
CDR3aa: CSARDRGRNLNAGTGELFF
CDR3nt: TGCAGTGCTAGAGATCGGGGCAGAAACCTAAACGCGGGCACCGGGGAGCTGTTTTTT

j_gene: TRBJ1-5
d_gene: NA
v_gene: TRBV7-9
abundance: many
CDR3aa: CASSLSAATTQHF
CDR3nt: TGTGCCAGCAGCTTATCCGCTGCCACGACCCAGCATTTT

j_gene: TRBJ2-7
d_gene: TRBD2
v_gene: TRBV20-1
abundance: few
CDR3aa: CSAVLFVGTSGYEQYF
CDR3nt: TGCAGTGCTGTCCTTTTCGTTGGGACTAGCGGCTACGAGCAGTACTTC

j_gene: TRBJ2-2
d_gene: NA
v_gene: TRBV9
abundance: many
CDR3aa: CASSSLGGSWELFF
CDR3nt: TGTGCCAGCAGCTCCCTGGGGGGCTCCTGGGAGCTGTTTTTT

j_gene: TRBJ1-4
d_gene: TRBD1
v_gene: TRBV3-1
abundance: few
CDR3aa: CASSPPGQGSEKLFF
CDR3nt: TGTGCCAGCAGCCCTCCGGGACAGGGGAGTGAAAAACTGTTTTTT

j_gene: TRBJ2-2
d_gene: NA
v_gene: TRBV6-5
abundance: few
CDR3aa: CASSSTQEAGELFF
CDR3nt: TGTGCCAGCAGTTCGACCCAAGAAGCCGGGGAGCTGTTTTTT

j_gene: TRBJ1-5
d_gene: NA
v_gene: TRBV5-1
abundance: many
CDR3aa: CASSEEGGQPQHF
CDR3nt: TGCGCCAGCAGCGAAGAGGGCGGCCAGCCCCAGCATTTT

j_gene: TRBJ2-1
d_gene: TRBD2
v_gene: TRBV19
abundance: few
CDR3aa: CASKEGLAGPGSVSGQFF
CDR3nt: TGTGCCAGTAAAGAGGGACTAGCGGGGCCCGGTTCTGTCAGCGGGCAGTTCTTC

j_gene: TRBJ1-2
d_gene: NA
v_gene: TRBV12-3/TRBV12-4
abundance: many
CDR3aa: CASSAGRGTRKYGYTF
CDR3nt: TGTGCCAGCAGTGCAGGACGCGGGACACGTAAATATGGCTACACCTTC

j_gene: TRBJ2-7
d_gene: NA
v_gene: TRBV12-3/TRBV12-4
abundance: many
CDR3aa: CASLGVYEQYF
CDR3nt: TGTGCCAGTTTAGGGGTTTACGAGCAGTACTTC

j_gene: TRBJ2-7
d_gene: NA
v_gene: TRBV7-6
abundance: NA
CDR3aa: CASSRDEIYEQYF
CDR3nt: TGTGCCAGCAGCCGGGACGAGATCTACGAGCAGTACTTC

j_gene: TRBJ1-6
d_gene: NA
v_gene: TRBV2
abundance: many
CDR3aa: CASSEVGTHNSPLHF
CDR3nt: TGTGCCAGCAGTGAAGTTGGGACGCATAATTCACCCCTCCACTTT

j_gene: TRBJ1-4
d_gene: TRBD1
v_gene: TRBV12-3/TRBV12-4
abundance: many
CDR3aa: CASRRTGGASNEKLFF
CDR3nt: TGTGCCAGCAGAAGGACAGGGGGCGCATCTAATGAAAAACTGTTTTTT

j_gene: TRBJ2-1
d_gene: TRBD2
v_gene: TRBV20-1
abundance: many
CDR3aa: CSARVLAGAYNEQFF
CDR3nt: TGCAGTGCTAGAGTTCTAGCGGGGGCCTACAATGAGCAGTTCTTC

j_gene: TRBJ1-4
d_gene: NA
v_gene: TRBV7-9
abundance: NA
CDR3aa: CASSLSMGSLREKLFF
CDR3nt: TGTGCCAGCAGCTTATCTATGGGCTCCCTGAGGGAAAAACTGTTTTTT

j_gene: TRBJ1-1
d_gene: NA
v_gene: TRBV7-9
abundance: NA
CDR3aa: CASSFPPSSEAFF
CDR3nt: TGTGCCAGCAGCTTCCCTCCATCCTCTGAAGCTTTCTTT

j_gene: TRBJ1-4
d_gene: NA
v_gene: TRBV20-1
abundance: few
CDR3aa: CSARGRDEKLFF
CDR3nt: TGCAGTGCTAGAGGCAGGGATGAAAAACTGTTTTTT

j_gene: TRBJ2-7
d_gene: NA
v_gene: TRBV5-1
abundance: NA
CDR3aa: CASSLGMDGISYEQYF
CDR3nt: TGCGCCAGCAGCTTGGGGATGGACGGCATATCCTACGAGCAGTACTTC

j_gene: TRBJ1-5
d_gene: NA
v_gene: TRBV6-1
abundance: many
CDR3aa: CASGPAGDNQPQHF
CDR3nt: TGTGCCAGCGGACCCGCGGGGGACAATCAGCCCCAGCATTTT

j_gene: TRBJ2-3
d_gene: TRBD2
v_gene: TRBV6-1
abundance: many
CDR3aa: CASSPLGLAGATSTDTQYF
CDR3nt: TGTGCCAGCAGTCCCCTTGGACTAGCGGGGGCCACTAGCACAGATACGCAGTATTTT

j_gene: TRBJ1-1
d_gene: TRBD1
v_gene: TRBV20-1
abundance: many
CDR3aa: CSARDLSWDREAFF
CDR3nt: TGCAGTGCTAGAGATCTATCGTGGGACAGGGAAGCTTTCTTT

j_gene: TRBJ1-2
d_gene: TRBD1
v_gene: TRBV20-1
abundance: NA
CDR3aa: CSARGDREGYGYTF
CDR3nt: TGCAGTGCTAGAGGGGACAGGGAAGGCTATGGCTACACCTTC